Listed below are T cell receptor beta chains from one sample, sequenced in a study of shared clonotypes between healthy human individuals. Method: immunoSEQ multiplex PCR; TCRdb's copy keeps in-frame clones and lacks some. The table has 1,400,000 or so clones, 98% seen once. The sample consisted of naive CD4+ T cells sorted from blood. The source is a man aged 30-40 years in good health. The CDR3 runs from the conserved cysteine through the conserved F or W. A D gene is named only where the DNA matches it firmly. Only some rows state a clone size, as once, few, many or a class for expanded clones.

j_call clone_size v_call d_call cdr3_aa cdr3_nt
TRBJ1-1 NA TRBV9 TRBD1 CASSPLGQILMNTEAFF TGTGCCAGCAGCCCACTGGGACAGATCCTCATGAACACTGAAGCTTTCTTT
TRBJ2-3 NA TRBV11-2 TRBD1 CASSLAGGRTDTQYF TGTGCCAGCAGCTTAGCAGGGGGCCGCACAGATACGCAGTATTTT
TRBJ2-7 NA TRBV18 TRBD2 CASSSWSGGYEQYF TGTGCCAGCTCGTCCTGGTCGGGGGGCTACGAGCAGTACTTC
TRBJ2-7 NA TRBV7-9 NA CASTTGLREQYF TGTGCCAGCACCACAGGGCTTAGGGAGCAGTACTTC
TRBJ1-1 once TRBV2 NA CASSDAGNTEAFF TGTGCCAGCAGTGACGCAGGGAACACTGAAGCTTTCTTT
TRBJ2-1 NA TRBV5-5 NA CASSPQHAAYNEQFF TGTGCCAGCAGCCCACAGCACGCCGCCTACAATGAGCAGTTCTTC
TRBJ2-5 once TRBV6-1 NA CASSVPWDQETQYF TGTGCCAGCAGTGTGCCCTGGGACCAAGAGACCCAGTACTTC
TRBJ2-7 NA TRBV19 NA CASSIARSYEQYF TGTGCCAGTAGTATAGCCCGGAGCTACGAGCAGTACTTC
TRBJ2-1 once TRBV7-3 TRBD1 CASSLLPGQGSYNEQFF TGTGCCAGCAGCTTACTGCCTGGACAGGGGTCCTACAATGAGCAGTTCTTC
TRBJ1-2 NA TRBV5-1 NA CACRKEPRRDGYTF TGCGCCTGCCGAAAAGAACCGCGGAGGGACGGCTACACCTTC
TRBJ1-2 NA TRBV7-2 NA CASSFETKRGYTF TGTGCCAGCAGCTTCGAAACCAAGAGGGGCTACACCTTC
TRBJ2-7 NA TRBV2 NA CASRALSIYEQYF TGTGCCAGCAGAGCCCTCTCAATCTACGAGCAGTACTTC
TRBJ2-7 NA TRBV7-2 NA CASSFAGSGWEQYF TGTGCCAGCAGCTTCGCCGGGTCCGGCTGGGAGCAGTACTTC
TRBJ2-2 NA TRBV27 NA CASRVSGELFF TGTGCCAGCAGGGTGTCCGGGGAGCTGTTTTTT
TRBJ2-3 NA TRBV6-1 TRBD1 CASRDRGMDQDTQYF TGTGCCAGCAGGGACAGGGGAATGGATCAAGATACGCAGTATTTT
TRBJ2-1 NA TRBV30 TRBD2 CAWVSGTRGYNEQFF TGTGCCTGGGTGTCCGGGACTAGGGGTTACAATGAGCAGTTCTTC
TRBJ1-5 NA TRBV6-6 NA CASTSGKDQPQHF TGTGCCAGCACGAGCGGAAAAGATCAGCCCCAGCATTTT
TRBJ1-2 NA TRBV4-1 NA CASSSHRDVWKYGYTF TGCGCCAGCAGCTCTCACCGGGACGTCTGGAAGTATGGCTACACCTTC
TRBJ2-7 NA TRBV5-1 TRBD2 CASSSSAGFEQYF TGCGCCAGCAGCTCCTCAGCGGGATTCGAGCAGTACTTC
TRBJ1-2 NA TRBV9 NA CASSVDSYGYTF TGTGCCAGCAGCGTAGACAGCTATGGCTACACCTTC
TRBJ2-7 NA TRBV5-1 NA CASSLETYYTSSTSEQYF TGCGCCAGCAGCTTGGAGACCTACTATACGTCAAGTACGTCGGAGCAGTACTTC